This TCR beta chain was sequenced in a study of vaccination effects on CD4 cells after COVID-19. Points from the study as a whole: The study found marked clonal contraction of infection- and vaccine-induced clones late after vaccination.

Isolating CD4+ T cells followed around nine days of culture. All study participants received two doses of BNT162b2 or mRNA-1273 vaccine. Nucleocapsid antibodies stayed negative before and after vaccination, showing no earlier SARS-CoV-2 infection. Cells had half their medium changed to IL-2 medium on days 3 and 7. Note on this clone: No antigen is known for it.

The protocol was immunoSEQ multiplex PCR, while the TCRdb copy is restricted to in-frame clones and leaves out a portion. The sample yields tens of thousands of clones, around two thirds seen once. The CDR3 extends over 15 amino acids. The ends were cut back, 0 bases at V and 5 bases at J, with 14 bases in the middle. Per germline, CDR1 SGHRS and CDR2 YFSETQ. The TCR sequence derives from a human donor who received a COVID-19 vaccine. Sequenced here: CD4+ T cells from PBMCs cultured without peptide, sampled after COVID-19 vaccination. The chain links TRBV5-1 to TRBJ1-2, with TRBD1 as a possible D gene (5 bases). The chain's CDR3 is CASSLDQGFVYGYTF. CDR3 sequence (DNA): TGCGCCAGCAGCTTGGACCAGGGATTCGTGTATGGCTACACCTTC.